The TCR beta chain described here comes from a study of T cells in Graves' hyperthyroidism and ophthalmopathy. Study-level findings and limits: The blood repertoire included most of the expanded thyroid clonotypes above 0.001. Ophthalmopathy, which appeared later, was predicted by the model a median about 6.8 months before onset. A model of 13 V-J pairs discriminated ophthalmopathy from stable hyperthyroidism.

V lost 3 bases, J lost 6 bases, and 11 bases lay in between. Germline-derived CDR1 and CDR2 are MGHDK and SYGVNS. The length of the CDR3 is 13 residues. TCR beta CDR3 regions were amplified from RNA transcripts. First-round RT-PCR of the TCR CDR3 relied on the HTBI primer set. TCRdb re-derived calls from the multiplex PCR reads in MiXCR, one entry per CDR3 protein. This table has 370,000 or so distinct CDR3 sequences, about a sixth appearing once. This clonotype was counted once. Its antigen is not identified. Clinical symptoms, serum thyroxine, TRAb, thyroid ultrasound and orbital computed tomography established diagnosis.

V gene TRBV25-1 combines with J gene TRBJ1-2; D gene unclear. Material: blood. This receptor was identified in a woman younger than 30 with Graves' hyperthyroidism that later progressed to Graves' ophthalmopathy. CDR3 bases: TGTGCCAGCAGTGATGACGGCGGGCATGGCTACACCTTC. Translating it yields CASSDDGGHGYTF.